A selection of T cell receptor beta chains follows, all from one sample in a study of T cell changes during pregnancy in multiple sclerosis. Method: immunoSEQ multiplex PCR; TCRdb's copy keeps in-frame clones and lacks some. This sample has tens of thousands of clones, with 85% to 95% found just once. Sequences were derived from CD8+ T cells from peripheral blood mononuclear cells, sampled in the third trimester of pregnancy. Receptors were obtained from a female donor with multiple sclerosis, enrolled in a pregnancy study. The conserved cysteine and the conserved F or W are not part of the CDR3 here. A row's size may be missing; if present it is once, few, many or a size class.

J: TRBJ2-1
size: .
V: TRBV7-2
CDR3: ASSSGYNEQF

J: TRBJ2-7
size: .
V: TRBV11-2
CDR3: ASGSGRANEQY

J: TRBJ2-4
size: .
V: TRBV27
CDR3: ASSSPNRGEDIQY

J: TRBJ2-2
size: medium-sized
V: TRBV6-4
CDR3: ASSDSSGNTGELF

J: TRBJ1-2
size: .
V: TRBV10-3
CDR3: AISDGGWGYGYT

J: TRBJ2-7
size: .
V: TRBV5-6
CDR3: ASSLAEGSYEQY

J: TRBJ2-7
size: .
V: TRBV7-2
CDR3: ASSPDYEQY

J: TRBJ1-5
size: .
V: TRBV21-1
CDR3: ASSRPGQGVKEVRGKGHNQPQH

J: TRBJ1-1
size: medium-sized
V: TRBV27
CDR3: ASSMTPRRTEAF

J: TRBJ1-4
size: once
V: TRBV19
CDR3: ASSTGLNEKLF

J: TRBJ2-5
size: .
V: TRBV28
CDR3: ASSRAHRGRETQY

J: TRBJ1-1
size: .
V: TRBV5-1
CDR3: ASSWTGGNTEAF

J: TRBJ1-2
size: .
V: TRBV28
CDR3: ASSINYGYT

J: TRBJ2-7
size: .
V: TRBV6-4
CDR3: ASSVPLPQGRFSYEQY

J: TRBJ2-5
size: .
V: TRBV2
CDR3: ASSVGEETQY

J: TRBJ2-7
size: .
V: TRBV28
CDR3: ASSWLGQGGSYEQY

J: TRBJ1-4
size: .
V: TRBV13
CDR3: ASSLRQGNEKLF

J: TRBJ1-1
size: once
V: TRBV7-9
CDR3: ASNEIGTGEAF

J: TRBJ2-3
size: once
V: TRBV27
CDR3: ASSSVTDTQY

J: TRBJ2-5
size: once
V: TRBV5-1
CDR3: ASSLGTSGQETQY

J: TRBJ2-5
size: .
V: TRBV11-3
CDR3: ASSLAWLAGGGGETQY

J: TRBJ2-1
size: .
V: TRBV29-1
CDR3: SAGDREFVNEQF

J: TRBJ2-7
size: .
V: TRBV7-9
CDR3: ASSLGEGRVRYEQY

J: TRBJ1-1
size: .
V: TRBV18
CDR3: ASSPSGSGNEAF

J: TRBJ2-7
size: .
V: TRBV5-6
CDR3: ASSPLDRVHEQY

J: TRBJ2-7
size: .
V: TRBV6-1
CDR3: ASSVHLTYEQY

J: TRBJ2-7
size: .
V: TRBV14
CDR3: ASSSPDRGYEQY

J: TRBJ2-7
size: once
V: TRBV7-8
CDR3: ASSLNVLAGGDEQY

J: TRBJ2-2
size: .
V: TRBV5-4
CDR3: ASSSPSGTSGPSNTGELF

J: TRBJ1-1
size: .
V: TRBV5-6
CDR3: ASSSPFRVYAEAF

J: TRBJ2-7
size: once
V: TRBV7-6
CDR3: ASSLGGPYEQY

J: TRBJ1-2
size: .
V: TRBV7-9
CDR3: ASSLGQGSNYGYT

J: TRBJ1-5
size: .
V: TRBV7-9
CDR3: ASSQTSSNQPQH

J: TRBJ2-6
size: .
V: TRBV7-8
CDR3: ASSLDYRGGANVLT

J: TRBJ2-7
size: .
V: TRBV10-2
CDR3: ASSTSTAYEQY

J: TRBJ2-1
size: .
V: TRBV7-9
CDR3: ASSLSGASSYNEQF

J: TRBJ1-2
size: once
V: TRBV5-1
CDR3: ASSGGQYYGYT